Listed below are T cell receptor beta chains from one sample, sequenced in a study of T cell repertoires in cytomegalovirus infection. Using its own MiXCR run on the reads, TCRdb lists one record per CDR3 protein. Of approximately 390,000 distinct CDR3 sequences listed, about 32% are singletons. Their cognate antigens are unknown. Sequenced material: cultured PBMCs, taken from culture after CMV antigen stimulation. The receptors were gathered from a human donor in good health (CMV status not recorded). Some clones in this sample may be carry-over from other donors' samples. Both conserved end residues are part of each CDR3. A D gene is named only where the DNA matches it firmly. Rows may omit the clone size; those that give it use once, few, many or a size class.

CASSLGGSGGAGETQYF TGTGCCAGCAGCTTAGGGGGTAGCGGCGGTGCAGGAGAGACCCAGTACTTC TRBJ2-5 NA few TRBV7-6
CASSFDRGNGYTF TGTGCCAGCAGTTTCGACAGGGGGAATGGCTACACCTTC TRBJ1-2 TRBD1 NA TRBV2
CASSQGTRGGGEQFF TGTGCCAGCAGCCAAGGGACTAGGGGGGGAGGAGAGCAGTTCTTC TRBJ2-1 NA NA TRBV4-2
CASSITGGAGYTF TGTGCCAGTAGTATCACTGGGGGCGCAGGCTACACCTTC TRBJ1-2 NA NA TRBV19
CASSLVGSGGYEQYF TGTGCCAGCAGCTTAGTCGGTAGCGGGGGATACGAGCAGTACTTC TRBJ2-7 TRBD2 many TRBV7-2
CASSPHGGRADTQYF TGTGCCAGCAGCCCCCATGGGGGGAGGGCAGATACGCAGTATTTT TRBJ2-3 TRBD2 NA TRBV7-3
CASSFGPLNTEAFF TGTGCCAGCAGTTTTGGACCTCTCAACACTGAAGCTTTCTTT TRBJ1-1 NA NA TRBV27
CASSLKTPNTEAFF TGTGCCAGCAGTTTAAAGACACCGAACACTGAAGCTTTCTTT TRBJ1-1 NA many TRBV12-3/TRBV12-4
CASRWTSRRDTDTQYF TGTGCCAGCAGGTGGACTAGTCGTCGTGACACAGATACGCAGTATTTT TRBJ2-3 TRBD2 NA TRBV6-1
CASSPGLAFRETQYF TGTGCCAGCAGCCCGGGACTAGCGTTCAGGGAGACCCAGTACTTC TRBJ2-5 TRBD2 NA TRBV7-3
CASSLDSLPYEQYF TGTGCCAGCAGCTTAGACTCCCTCCCCTACGAGCAGTACTTC TRBJ2-7 NA few TRBV7-2
CASSLRGQADTQYF TGTGCCAGCAGTTTAAGGGGGCAGGCAGATACGCAGTATTTT TRBJ2-3 TRBD1 few TRBV12-3/TRBV12-4
CATGGYTGYTF TGTGCCACAGGGGGCTATACCGGCTACACCTTC TRBJ1-2 TRBD1 NA TRBV28
CASSLRQGFVQREKLFF TGTGCCAGCAGCCTGAGACAGGGGTTCGTCCAAAGGGAAAAACTGTTTTTT TRBJ1-4 TRBD1 NA TRBV5-6
CASSFGLEGQPQHF TGTGCCAGCAGCTTCGGCCTAGAGGGACAGCCCCAGCATTTT TRBJ1-5 NA many TRBV7-8
CASSQGQGFTEAFF TGCGCCAGCAGCCAGGGACAGGGGTTCACTGAAGCTTTCTTT TRBJ1-1 TRBD1 few TRBV4-1
CATSGSTYNEQFF TGTGCCACCAGCGGGAGTACTTACAATGAGCAGTTCTTC TRBJ2-1 TRBD2 few TRBV10-3
CASSFSGSENEQFF TGTGCCAGCAGCTTCAGCGGGAGTGAAAATGAGCAGTTCTTC TRBJ2-1 TRBD2 few TRBV7-9
CASSQGLRTGDYGYTF TGCGCCAGCAGCCAAGGACTTCGGACAGGGGACTATGGCTACACCTTC TRBJ1-2 TRBD1 NA TRBV4-1
CASSKRDRGGTEAFF TGTGCCAGCAGCAAAAGGGACAGGGGTGGCACTGAAGCTTTCTTT TRBJ1-1 TRBD1 many TRBV11-3
CASSYGLREYRVF TGTGCCAGCAGTTACGGTTTGCGGGAGTACCGTGTCTTC TRBJ2-1 TRBD2 few TRBV6-5
CASRTGRGANYGYTF TGTGCCAGTAGGACCGGACGGGGAGCTAACTATGGCTACACCTTC TRBJ1-2 NA few TRBV19
CSAKAVLGTHIQYF TGCAGTGCTAAAGCGGTCCTAGGCACACACATTCAGTACTTC TRBJ2-4 NA NA TRBV20-1
CASSSLSGRAYNEQFF TGTGCCAGCAGCTCCCTGAGCGGGAGGGCCTACAATGAGCAGTTCTTC TRBJ2-1 TRBD2 NA TRBV7-2
CASNKQAQETQYF TGTGCCAGTAATAAACAGGCGCAAGAGACCCAGTACTTC TRBJ2-5 NA NA TRBV19
CASSFSPLTPEGYTF TGTGCCAGCAGTTTTTCACCCCTGACCCCAGAAGGCTACACCTTC TRBJ1-2 NA once TRBV12-3/TRBV12-4
CSVRPGRTFYEQYF TGCAGCGTTCGCCCGGGCCGAACCTTTTACGAGCAGTACTTC TRBJ2-7 NA NA TRBV20-1
CASSPNPGQGTGNTIYF TGTGCCAGCAGCCCGAACCCAGGACAGGGCACTGGAAACACCATATATTTT TRBJ1-3 TRBD1 NA TRBV7-3